Shown below are 21 T cell receptor beta chains from a single sample sequenced in a study of shared clonotypes between healthy human individuals. Only in-frame clones appear in the TCRdb table, and some are missing; sequencing was by immunoSEQ multiplex PCR. The sample carries about 2.4 million clones, approximately 93% recorded once. Sequencing was carried out using naive CD4+ T cells from PBMCs. This sample's subset: CD45RA+ positively selected. These receptors came from a man younger than 35 in good health. Some clones in this sample may be carry-over from other donors' samples.

The chain couples TRBV6-1 to TRBJ2-1; the D gene is possibly TRBD2 (5 bases). Trimming left V 8 bases short and J 8 bases short, with 19 bases between. Germline V lookup: CDR1 MNHNS, CDR2 SASEGT. The CDR3 loop spans 14 amino acids. CDR3 loop: CASEEQRLSYEQFF. The CDR3 coding sequence is TGTGCCAGCGAGGAACAGCGGCTGTCCTATGAGCAGTTCTTC.

The J gene is TRBJ2-1, the V gene TRBV11-2, with TRBD2 matching 12 bases. The V gene end was trimmed by 5 bases and the J gene end by 6 bases; junction bases not matched to a gene: 11. The CDR3 length is 17 residues. Per germline, CDR1 SGHAT and CDR2 FQNNGV. Here the CDR3 DNA reads TGTGCCAGCAGCGCACTCCCGACTAGCGGGAGCATCAATGAGCAGTTCTTC. It specifies CASSALPTSGSINEQFF.

The chain recombines TRBV25-1 with TRBJ2-2; 10 nucleotides match TRBD2. The J segment lost 1 base and the V segment lost 5 bases, leaving 1 base of the junction unmatched. This CDR3 has 15 residues. Germline assignment: CDR1 MGHDK and CDR2 SYGVNS. Here the CDR3 reads CASSRLAGNTGELFF. Written as DNA, the CDR3 is TGTGCCAGCAGTCGACTAGCGGGGAACACCGGGGAGCTGTTTTTT.

The chain joins TRBV10-3 to TRBJ2-2; 10 nucleotides line up with TRBD1. J lost 6 bases, V lost 3 bases, and 4 bases had no gene match. The CDR3 loop spans 15 amino acids. Germline V gene sequence: CDR1 ENHRY, CDR2 SYGVKD. The CDR3 sequence: CAISDGQGGSGELFF. DNA of the CDR3: TGTGCCATCAGTGATGGACAGGGGGGGTCCGGGGAGCTGTTTTTT.

V usage is TRBV11-1 and J usage is TRBJ2-2, with 8 bases fitting TRBD1. Germline V lookup: CDR1 SGHAT, CDR2 FQDESV (reference sequence). V trimming: 6 bases; J trimming: 6 bases; junction bases outside the gene matches: 6. The length of the CDR3 is 14 residues. The CDR3 protein is CASRRTGIAGELFF. The CDR3 nucleotides read TGTGCCAGCAGGAGGACAGGGATAGCCGGGGAGCTGTTTTTT. The variable domain in full, with the rest retrieved from reference TRBV11-1 and TRBJ2-2, is EAEVAQSPRYKITEKSQAVAFWCDPISGHATLYWYRQILGQGPELLVQFQDESVVDDSQLPKDRFSAERLKGVDSTLKIQPAELGDSAMYLCASRRTGIAGELFFGEGSRLTVL.

V usage is TRBV9 and J usage is TRBJ2-4, with 8 bases aligning to TRBD1. V shed 3 bases and J 8 bases; nucleotides not matched to a gene: 4. The CDR3 contains 13 residues. From germline, CDR1 is SGDLS and CDR2 YYNGEE. CDR3 amino acids: CASSGTGWDIQYF. The CDR3 DNA reads TGTGCCAGCAGCGGGACAGGGTGGGACATTCAGTACTTC.

The count of this clone is one. The chain recombines TRBV6-6 with TRBJ1-1, with D possibly being TRBD1 (5 bases). The CDR3 length is 14 residues. CDR1 and CDR2 (germline): MNHNY, SVGAGI (reference sequence). The germline V and J ends were trimmed by 8 bases and 4 bases, with 17 bases remaining between them. The CDR3 protein is CASGGGVGATEAFF. DNA of the CDR3: TGTGCCAGCGGGGGTGGGGTCGGAGCCACTGAAGCTTTCTTT.

The chain recombines TRBV7-2 with TRBJ1-2; D remains unclear. CDR1 SGHTA and CDR2 FQGNSA come from the germline V gene. The V end lost 3 bases, the J end lost 5 bases, and 10 bases lay between the germline ends. There are 13 residues in the CDR3. This CDR3 is CASSLIGRYGYTF. The CDR3 DNA reads TGTGCCAGCAGCTTGATAGGACGATATGGCTACACCTTC.

With regard to this clone: Other DNA sequences from this sample encode an identical CDR3 as well. The V and J genes are TRBV7-3 and TRBJ1-3; D is uncertain. Germline lookup yields CDR1 SGHTA and CDR2 FQGTGA. V was shortened by 2 bases and J by 4 bases, with 6 bases between the two germline ends. The CDR3 runs 13 residues. CDR3 sequence reads: CASSLDRGNTIYF. The CDR3, as DNA: TGTGCCAGCAGCTTAGATCGGGGAAACACCATATATTTT.

The chain joins TRBV19 to TRBJ2-3, with D maybe TRBD2 (5 bases). Germline assignment: CDR1 LNHDA and CDR2 SQIVND (reference sequence). Between the trimmed V and J ends, which lost 6 bases and 1 base, there was a span of 14 bases. There are 15 residues in the CDR3. The CDR3 region is CASSPASRGTDTQYF. CDR3 DNA: TGTGCCAGTAGCCCGGCCTCGCGGGGCACAGATACGCAGTATTTT. The full variable domain, with the rest looked up from reference TRBV19 and TRBJ2-3, is DGGITQSPKYLFRKEGQNVTLSCEQNLNHDAMYWYRQDPGQGLRLIYYSQIVNDFQKGDIAEGYSVSREKKESFPLTVTSAQKNPTAFYLCASSPASRGTDTQYFGPGTRLTVL.

The chain uses TRBV11-2 and TRBJ2-5; no reliable D call. V dropped 3 bases and J dropped 4 bases, with 12 bases sitting between them. This CDR3 has 14 amino acids. Germline V gives CDR1 SGHAT, CDR2 FQNNGV. CDR3 region: CASSFGSIGETQYF. CDR3 DNA sequence: TGTGCCAGCAGCTTTGGATCCATTGGAGAGACCCAGTACTTC. The entire variable domain, with the rest obtained from reference TRBV11-2 and TRBJ2-5, is as follows: EAGVAQSPRYKIIEKRQSVAFWCNPISGHATLYWYQQILGQGPKLLIQFQNNGVVDDSQLPKDRFSAERLKGVDSTLKIQPAKLEDSAVYLCASSFGSIGETQYFGPGTRLLVL.

The rearrangement uses TRBV28 and TRBJ1-4; 8 nucleotides line up with TRBD1. This CDR3 comprises 15 residues. V was pared by 4 bases and J by 2 bases, with 3 bases of the junction left unmatched. The germline V gene encodes CDR1 MDHEN and CDR2 SYDVKM. CDR3 amino acids: CASSSSGGTNEKLFF. CDR3 DNA: TGTGCCAGCAGTTCCTCAGGGGGCACTAATGAAAAACTGTTTTTT.

V usage is TRBV9 and J usage is TRBJ2-2; D is undetermined. The CDR3 contains 15 residues. CDR1 SGDLS and CDR2 YYNGEE come from the germline V gene. The germline V and J ends were trimmed by 3 bases and 0 bases, with 9 bases remaining between them. DNA for the CDR3: TGTGCCAGCAGCGCCATAGTACCGAACACCGGGGAGCTGTTTTTT. Translation gives CASSAIVPNTGELFF. The entire variable domain, with the rest obtained from reference TRBV9 and TRBJ2-2, is as follows: DSGVTQTPKHLITATGQRVTLRCSPRSGDLSVYWYQQSLDQGLQFLIQYYNGEERAKGNILERFSAQQFPDLHSELNLSSLELGDSALYFCASSAIVPNTGELFFGEGSRLTVL.

V usage is TRBV11-2 and J usage is TRBJ2-7; D not resolved. Germline V gene lookup returns CDR1 SGHAT and CDR2 FQNNGV. Between the trimmed V and J ends, which lost 5 bases and 7 bases, there was a span of 15 bases. The CDR3 has 13 amino acids. In nucleotides, the CDR3 is TGTGCCAGCAGCCGCTCCCCCACTATAGAGCAGTACTTC. It specifies CASSRSPTIEQYF.

V and J are TRBV11-2 and TRBJ2-1, with 8 bases matching TRBD2. The V and J ends lost 3 bases and 6 bases, in that order; junction bases with no gene match: 1. CDR3 size: 13 residues. Germline V lookup: CDR1 SGHAT, CDR2 FQNNGV. CDR3 region: CASSFGTSNEQFF. CDR3 DNA: TGTGCCAGCAGCTTCGGGACTAGCAATGAGCAGTTCTTC.

The chain couples TRBV29-1 to TRBJ2-5; 8 bases align to TRBD2. The CDR3 runs to 12 residues. Germline V CDR1 and CDR2: SQVTM, ANQGSEA. The V gene end was trimmed by 4 bases and the J gene end by 5 bases; junction bases not matched to a gene: 3. The CDR3 loop is CSVGRGGETQYF. The CDR3 nucleotides read TGCAGCGTTGGCCGCGGGGGGGAGACCCAGTACTTC.

This clone was seen once. This CDR3 is also generated by other DNA sequences in the sample. The chain joins TRBV5-1 to TRBJ2-7; D possibly corresponds to TRBD1 (6 bases). The V end was cut by 0 bases, the J end by 3 bases, with 13 bases between. The CDR3 contains 15 residues. The V gene's germline CDR1 is SGHRS and CDR2 YFSETQ. The CDR3 sequence is CASSLAPGQRYEQYF. CDR3 sequence (DNA): TGCGCCAGCAGCTTGGCCCCAGGACAGCGCTACGAGCAGTACTTC.

The rearrangement links TRBV5-1 to TRBJ2-7; 8 bases align to TRBD2. The CDR3 extends over 15 amino acids. The germline V gene encodes CDR1 SGHRS and CDR2 YFSETQ. Germline trimming cut 4 bases from V and 2 bases from J; bases unmatched to any gene: 8. This chain's CDR3 is CASSGSSGPTYEQYF. The CDR3 nucleotides are TGCGCCAGCAGCGGATCTAGCGGGCCTACCTACGAGCAGTACTTC.

This clone was observed a single time. The chain has TRBV28 and TRBJ2-3; 8 bases line up with TRBD2. Losses at the gene ends were 10 bases for V and 8 bases for J; bases not matched to a gene: 17. The CDR3 consists of 15 residues. Germline V gene sequence: CDR1 MDHEN, CDR2 SYDVKM. The DNA of the CDR3 is TGTGCCACCTTGGCGGGGGGCAGGGCCCCCGGTACGCAGTATTTT. Encoded protein: CATLAGGRAPGTQYF.

V usage is TRBV14 and J usage is TRBJ2-7; 9 bases agree with TRBD2. The CDR3 is 17 residues long. From germline, CDR1 is SGHDN and CDR2 FVKESK. The V segment lost 4 bases and the J segment 3 bases; nucleotides outside the gene matches: 13. The CDR3 nucleotides are TGTGCCAGCAGCCTCCGACAGGCTAGCGGGGTAAGCTACGAGCAGTACTTC. As protein: CASSLRQASGVSYEQYF.

The chain links TRBV6-5 to TRBJ2-1; 9 positions match TRBD2. The CDR3 is 15 residues long. V trimming: 0 bases; J trimming: 7 bases; junction bases outside the gene matches: 4. The germline gives CDR1 MNHEY, CDR2 SVGAGI. This chain's CDR3 is CASSYSGGRVNEQFF. CDR3 sequence (DNA): TGTGCCAGCAGTTACTCGGGCGGGAGGGTTAATGAGCAGTTCTTC.